The 10 T cell receptor beta chains below all came from one sample that was sequenced in a study of T cell responses to AZD1222 COVID-19 vaccine. This table comes from immunoSEQ multiplex PCR, and its TCRdb copy is limited to in-frame clones, with some not included. Altogether some 100,000 clones are present, roughly 89% being singletons, with the ten largest covering roughly 12%. The sample here was peripheral blood, taken on day 0 of AZD1222 vaccination. These receptor sequences come from an adult in good health.

The chain recombines TRBV28 with TRBJ1-5; D may be TRBD1 (5 bases). Trimming left V 3 bases short and J 5 bases short, with 11 bases between. The CDR3 is 14 residues long. Germline V gives CDR1 MDHEN, CDR2 SYDVKM. DNA for the CDR3: TGTGCCAGCAGTTTTCCGCGCAGGGATCAGCCCCAGCATTTT. Translation gives CASSFPRRDQPQHF. The variable domain in full, with the rest retrieved from reference TRBV28 and TRBJ1-5, is DVKVTQSSRYLVKRTGEKVFLECVQDMDHENMFWYRQDPGLGLRLIYFSYDVKMKEKGDIPEGYSVSREKKERFSLILESASTNQTSMYLCASSFPRRDQPQHFGDGTRLSIL.

V usage is TRBV5-8 and J usage is TRBJ1-1; D is possibly TRBD1 (5 bases). The ends were cut back, 4 bases at V and 2 bases at J, with 18 bases in the middle. Germline loops: CDR1 SGHTS, CDR2 YDEGEE. This CDR3 has 16 amino acids. CDR3 bases: TGTGCCAGCAGCCCGCGACAGACACAAGGAAACACTGAAGCTTTCTTT. Encoded protein: CASSPRQTQGNTEAFF. The whole variable domain, filled in from reference TRBV5-8 and TRBJ1-1, reads EAGVTQSPTHLIKTRGQQATLRCSPISGHTSVYWYQQALGLGLQFLLWYDEGEERNRGNFPPRFSGRQFPNYSSELNVNALELEDSALYLCASSPRQTQGNTEAFFGQGTRLTVV.

The chain combines TRBV5-1 with TRBJ2-3, with no clear D. Looked up from germline, CDR1 is SGHRS and CDR2 is YFSETQ. V gave up 7 bases and J gave up 0 bases, with 12 bases separating them. This CDR3 has 14 residues. The CDR3 DNA is TGCGCCAGCTCCGGCGGATTTAGCACAGATACGCAGTATTTT. Translated: CASSGGFSTDTQYF. Together with reference TRBV5-1 and TRBJ2-3, the CDR3 gives the full variable domain: KAGVTQTPRYLIKTRGQQVTLSCSPISGHRSVSWYQQTPGQGLQFLFEYFSETQRNKGNFPGRFSGRQFSNSRSEMNVSTLELGDSALYLCASSGGFSTDTQYFGPGTRLTVL.

This sequence joins TRBV9 and TRBJ2-2, with D perhaps matching TRBD2 (6 bases). Germline V gene data show CDR1 as SGDLS and CDR2 as YYNGEE. V was cut by 5 bases and J by 0 bases, with 11 bases left in between. The CDR3 totals 15 residues. Here the CDR3 reads CASRRGLSNTGELFF. The CDR3 nucleotides are TGTGCCAGCAGACGTGGACTATCGAACACCGGGGAGCTGTTTTTT.

The rearrangement joins TRBV5-1 to TRBJ2-1, with D maybe TRBD1 (6 bases). V lost 2 bases and J 0 bases, leaving 12 bases between the germline ends. The CDR3 runs to 16 residues. Germline CDR1 is SGHRS and CDR2 is YFSETQ. CDR3: CASSLTGTSSYNEQFF. In nucleotides, the CDR3 is TGCGCCAGCAGCTTAACCGGGACAAGCTCCTACAATGAGCAGTTCTTC.

This clone was counted a single time. The chain recombines TRBV28 with TRBJ2-5; no clear D gene. V was cut by 5 bases and J by 4 bases, with 2 bases left in between. Looked up from germline, CDR1 is MDHEN and CDR2 is SYDVKM. This CDR3 comprises 10 residues. CDR3 in DNA: TGTGCCAGCAGTCGAGAGACCCAGTACTTC. This sequence encodes CASSRETQYF. Supplemented by reference TRBV28 and TRBJ2-5, the full variable domain reads DVKVTQSSRYLVKRTGEKVFLECVQDMDHENMFWYRQDPGLGLRLIYFSYDVKMKEKGDIPEGYSVSREKKERFSLILESASTNQTSMYLCASSRETQYFGPGTRLLVL.

This clone was detected only once. This chain joins TRBV5-1 and TRBJ1-3; 7 bases are shared with TRBD1. Trimming at V came to 3 bases and at J to 0 bases, leaving 3 bases not matched to a gene. Germline CDR1 and CDR2: SGHRS and YFSETQ. CDR3 length equals 15 residues. As DNA, the CDR3 is TGCGCCAGCAGCTGGGACAGTAGCTCTGGAAACACCATATATTTT. The encoded protein is CASSWDSSSGNTIYF. The full variable domain, its missing parts supplied by reference TRBV5-1 and TRBJ1-3, is KAGVTQTPRYLIKTRGQQVTLSCSPISGHRSVSWYQQTPGQGLQFLFEYFSETQRNKGNFPGRFSGRQFSNSRSEMNVSTLELGDSALYLCASSWDSSSGNTIYFGEGSWLTVV.

The gene calls are TRBV4-2 and TRBJ1-4; D is perhaps TRBD1 (5 bases). The V end was cut by 6 bases, the J end by 10 bases, with 21 bases between. Germline CDR1 LGHNA, CDR2 YNFKEQ. The CDR3 spans 15 residues. The CDR3 DNA reads TGTGCCAGCAGATACAGTGGGGGGGAGGCCGGAAAACTGTTTTTT. Translated, it gives CASRYSGGEAGKLFF.

This clone was seen a handful of times. This rearrangement joins TRBV9 to TRBJ2-3; tentatively, D is TRBD2 (5 bases). Germline CDR1 is SGDLS and CDR2 is YYNGEE. The length of the CDR3 is 14 residues. With 0 bases removed from V and 0 bases from J, the gap between germline ends came to 5 bases. The DNA of the CDR3 is TGTGCCAGCAGCGTAGGAGGGAGCACAGATACGCAGTATTTT. It translates to CASSVGGSTDTQYF.

The chain has TRBV5-1 and TRBJ1-2, with 9 bases lining up with TRBD1. In germline, CDR1 is SGHRS, CDR2 YFSETQ. CDR3 size: 16 residues. The V and J ends lost 5 bases and 11 bases, in that order; junction bases with no gene match: 19. The CDR3 bases are TGCGCCAGCAGTCCAATCGACAGGGGGACCCTAAGGGAGTACACCTTC. Its translation is CASSPIDRGTLREYTF.